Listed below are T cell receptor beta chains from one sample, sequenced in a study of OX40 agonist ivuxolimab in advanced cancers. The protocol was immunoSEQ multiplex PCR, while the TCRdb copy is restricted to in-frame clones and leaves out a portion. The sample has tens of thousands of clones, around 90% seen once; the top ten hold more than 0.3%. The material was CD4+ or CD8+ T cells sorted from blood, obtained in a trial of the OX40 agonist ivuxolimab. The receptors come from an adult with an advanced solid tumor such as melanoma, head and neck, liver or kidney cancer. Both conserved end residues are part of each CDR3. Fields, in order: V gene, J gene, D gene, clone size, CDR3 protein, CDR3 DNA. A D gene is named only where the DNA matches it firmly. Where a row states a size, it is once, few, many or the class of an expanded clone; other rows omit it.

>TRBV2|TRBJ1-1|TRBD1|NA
CASREGTGNEAFF
TGTGCCAGCAGGGAGGGGACAGGGAACGAAGCTTTCTTT
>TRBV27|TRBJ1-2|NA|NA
CASSLNRGEANYGYTF
TGTGCCAGCAGTTTAAATCGCGGAGAGGCTAACTATGGCTACACCTTC
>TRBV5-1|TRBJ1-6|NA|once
CASSLEQGLRNSPLHF
TGCGCCAGCAGCTTGGAACAGGGCCTACGAAATTCACCCCTCCACTTT
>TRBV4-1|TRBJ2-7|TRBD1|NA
CASSQPTTGTSEQYF
TGCGCCAGCAGCCAACCTACGACAGGGACCTCCGAGCAGTACTTC
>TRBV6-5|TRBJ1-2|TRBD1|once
CASSYSFRQGNYGYTF
TGTGCCAGCAGTTACTCGTTCCGACAGGGGAACTATGGCTACACCTTC
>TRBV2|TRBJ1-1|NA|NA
CASNLGQGEAFF
TGTGCCAGCAATTTGGGTCAGGGGGAAGCTTTCTTT
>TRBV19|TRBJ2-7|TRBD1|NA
CASSTFVGTGDEQYF
TGTGCCAGTAGTACCTTTGTGGGGACAGGGGACGAGCAGTACTTC
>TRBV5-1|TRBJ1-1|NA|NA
CASSSLGGAKNTEAFF
TGCGCCAGCAGCTCCCTCGGGGGGGCAAAGAACACTGAAGCTTTCTTT
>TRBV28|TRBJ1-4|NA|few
CATIDGAREKLFF
TGTGCCACCATCGATGGGGCTAGAGAAAAACTGTTTTTT
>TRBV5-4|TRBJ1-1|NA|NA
CASSPRGGSSEAFF
TGTGCCAGCAGCCCGCGTGGGGGATCGAGTGAAGCTTTCTTT
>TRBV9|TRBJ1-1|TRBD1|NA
CASSVGTRQGKTFTEAFF
TGTGCCAGCAGCGTAGGGACGAGACAGGGCAAAACTTTCACTGAAGCTTTCTTT
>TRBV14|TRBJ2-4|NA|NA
CASSPLSSGGDIQYF
TGTGCCAGCAGCCCCCTAAGTAGCGGTGGGGACATTCAGTACTTC
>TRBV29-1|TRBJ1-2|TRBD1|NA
CSVGRDRTNYGYTF
TGCAGCGTGGGAAGGGACAGGACTAACTATGGCTACACCTTC
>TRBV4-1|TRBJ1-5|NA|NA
CASSQDASLRGNQPQHF
TGCGCCAGCAGCCAAGACGCCAGCCTGAGGGGCAATCAGCCCCAGCATTTT
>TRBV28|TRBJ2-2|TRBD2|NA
CASSFLGGTAGELFF
TGTGCCAGCAGTTTTTTGGGGGGGACCGCCGGGGAGCTGTTTTTT
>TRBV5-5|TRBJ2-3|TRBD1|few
CASTISRDRPTTDTQYF
TGTGCCAGCACCATTTCACGGGACAGACCCACCACAGATACGCAGTATTTT
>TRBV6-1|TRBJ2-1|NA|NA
CASSVDRPGSSYNEQFF
TGTGCCAGCAGTGTCGACAGGCCAGGGAGCTCCTACAATGAGCAGTTCTTC
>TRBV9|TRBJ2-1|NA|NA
CASTSRDRPYNEQFF
TGTGCCAGCACCTCCCGGGACCGGCCCTACAATGAGCAGTTCTTC
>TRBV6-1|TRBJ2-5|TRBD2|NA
CASMVGLAKETQYF
TGTGCCAGCATGGTGGGACTAGCGAAGGAGACCCAGTACTTC
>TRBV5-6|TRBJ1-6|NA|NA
CASSSAVGRRNNSPLHF
TGTGCCAGCAGCTCTGCCGTCGGGCGACGGAATAATTCACCCCTCCACTTT
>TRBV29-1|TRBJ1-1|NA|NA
CSVGPLGMNTEAFF
TGCAGCGTGGGACCTCTGGGAATGAACACTGAAGCTTTCTTT
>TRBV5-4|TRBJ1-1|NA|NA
CASSGSWNTEAFF
TGTGCCTCATCGGGGTCCTGGAACACTGAAGCTTTCTTT
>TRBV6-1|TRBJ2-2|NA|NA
CASSWGRGGELFF
TGTGCCAGCAGTTGGGGGCGAGGCGGGGAGCTGTTTTTT
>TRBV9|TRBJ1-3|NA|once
CASSAQPGAGVSGNTIYF
TGTGCCAGCAGCGCTCAACCCGGGGCAGGCGTCTCTGGAAACACCATATATTTT
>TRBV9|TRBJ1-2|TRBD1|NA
CASSAQRQGASGYTF
TGTGCCAGCAGTGCCCAGAGACAGGGGGCAAGTGGCTACACCTTC
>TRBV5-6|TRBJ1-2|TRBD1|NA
CASSLYRQGYGYTF
TGTGCCAGCAGCTTGTATCGACAGGGCTATGGCTACACCTTC
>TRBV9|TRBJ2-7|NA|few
CASSVGETGGNRAQYF
TGTGCCAGCAGCGTGGGCGAGACAGGAGGAAACCGAGCGCAGTACTTC
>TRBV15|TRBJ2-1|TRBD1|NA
CATSRVGTGAFSYNEQFF
TGTGCCACCAGCAGAGTTGGGACAGGGGCATTCTCCTACAATGAGCAGTTCTTC
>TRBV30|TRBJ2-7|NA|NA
CAWSGNRRPYEQYF
TGTGCCTGGAGTGGCAACAGGAGACCCTACGAGCAGTACTTC
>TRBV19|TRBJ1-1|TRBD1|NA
CASSIGNRGQAEAFF
TGTGCCAGTAGTATAGGGAACAGGGGCCAGGCTGAAGCTTTCTTT
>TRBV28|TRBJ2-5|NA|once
CASSLQATSGETQYF
TGTGCCAGCAGTTTACAGGCGACATCGGGGGAGACCCAGTACTTC
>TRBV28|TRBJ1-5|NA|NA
CASSLSLAQHF
TGTGCCAGCAGTCTGAGTCTAGCCCAGCATTTT
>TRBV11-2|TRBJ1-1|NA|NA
CASRVGLRAEAFF
TGTGCCAGCAGGGTAGGGCTAAGGGCTGAAGCTTTCTTT
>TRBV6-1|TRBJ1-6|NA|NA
CASIAVVNSPLHF
TGTGCCAGCATCGCAGTCGTTAATTCACCCCTCCACTTT
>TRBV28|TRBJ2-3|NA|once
CASSFQKDTQYF
TGTGCCAGCAGTTTCCAGAAAGATACGCAGTATTTT
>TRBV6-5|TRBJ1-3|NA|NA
CASRGSERNTIYF
TGTGCCAGCAGAGGGTCGGAGCGAAACACCATATATTTT
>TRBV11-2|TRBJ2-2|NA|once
CASSARGLGRESAGELFF
TGTGCCAGCAGCGCCCGCGGGCTGGGACGGGAGAGCGCCGGGGAGCTGTTTTTT
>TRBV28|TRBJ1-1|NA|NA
CASSFWGHPERAFF
TGTGCCAGCAGTTTCTGGGGACACCCCGAGAGGGCTTTCTTT
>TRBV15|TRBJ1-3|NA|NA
CATSRDGAGRDTIYF
TGTGCCACCAGCAGAGATGGGGCAGGGAGGGACACCATATATTTT
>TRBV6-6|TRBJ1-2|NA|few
CASGPETNYGYTF
TGTGCCAGCGGACCAGAAACTAACTATGGCTACACCTTC
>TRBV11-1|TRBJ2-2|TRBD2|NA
CASSLGTTGELFF
TGTGCCAGCAGCCTCGGGACTACGGGGGAGCTGTTTTTT
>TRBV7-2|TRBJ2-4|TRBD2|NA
CASSSTMGLAVLAKNIQYF
TGTGCCAGCAGCTCGACAATGGGACTAGCGGTCCTAGCCAAAAACATTCAGTACTTC
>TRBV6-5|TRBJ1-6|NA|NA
CASSPQGLDSPLHF
TGTGCCAGCAGTCCTCAGGGATTGGATTCACCCCTCCACTTT